One and the same sample provided the 17 T cell receptor beta chains below, sequenced in a study of blood T cell repertoires in COVID-19. Using immunoSEQ multiplex PCR, the repertoire was profiled, and TCRdb retains in-frame clones only, with some absent. The table has 130,000 to 150,000 clones, roughly 89% seen once. The sequencing input was peripheral blood. These receptors were taken from a woman in her forties or fifties with active or convalescent COVID-19.

The V gene is TRBV2, the J gene TRBJ2-2; possible D gene TRBD1, 5 bases. The CDR3 contains 15 residues. V lost 3 bases and J 5 bases, leaving 13 bases between the germline ends. Germline V lookup: CDR1 SNHLY, CDR2 FYNNEI. CDR3 sequence (DNA): TGTGCCAGCAGTGACAGGGTAATAAGGACCGGGGAGCTGTTTTTT. Translation gives CASSDRVIRTGELFF.

This sequence joins TRBV9 and TRBJ2-7; 12 bases fit TRBD1. This CDR3 spans 15 amino acids. Germline V lookup: CDR1 SGDLS, CDR2 YYNGEE. J gave up 4 bases and V 3 bases, and 5 bases lay outside the gene matches. CDR3 in amino acids: CASSEGTGGSYEQYF. Here the CDR3 DNA reads TGTGCCAGCAGCGAGGGGACAGGGGGCTCTTACGAGCAGTACTTC.

This clone came up a few times. The CDR3 region has the DNA TGTGCCAGCAGCTTAGAGTCAGGGGGCACTGAAGCTTTCTTT. It specifies CASSLESGGTEAFF. This sequence joins TRBV11-1 and TRBJ1-1; 7 bases fit TRBD1. Trimming removed 1 base from V and 4 bases from J; junction bases left unmatched: 3. The length of the CDR3 is 14 residues. Germline CDR1 and CDR2: SGHAT and FQDESV (reference sequence).

The chain carries TRBV19 and TRBJ1-3, with a tentative D call TRBD1 (6 bases). Trimming removed 2 bases at V and 1 base at J, with 9 bases between. The length of the CDR3 is 15 residues. Germline CDR1 is LNHDA and CDR2 is SQIVND (reference sequence). The CDR3 region is CASSISTGSGNTIYF. Here the CDR3 DNA reads TGTGCCAGTAGTATATCGACAGGATCTGGAAACACCATATATTTT.

This chain connects TRBV20-1 to TRBJ1-2; 7 bases match TRBD1. CDR3 length: 15 residues. The V and J ends lost 3 bases and 8 bases, in that order; junction bases with no gene match: 15. CDR1 and CDR2 from the germline V gene are DFQATT and SNEGSKA (reference sequence). CDR3: CSASDPKQGTQGYTF. In DNA form, the CDR3 reads TGCAGTGCTAGTGACCCCAAACAGGGGACGCAGGGCTACACCTTC.

This sequence joins TRBV19 and TRBJ2-3; D possibly corresponds to TRBD2 (6 bases). Trimming removed 4 bases from V and 0 bases from J, with 11 bases in between. Looked up from germline, CDR1 is LNHDA and CDR2 is SQIVND (reference sequence). The CDR3 runs 15 residues. The CDR3 coding sequence is TGTGCCAGTAGTAGACTAGTGACTAGCACAGATACGCAGTATTTT. Its protein product is CASSRLVTSTDTQYF. The whole variable domain, remainder taken from reference TRBV19 and TRBJ2-3, is DGGITQSPKYLFRKEGQNVTLSCEQNLNHDAMYWYRQDPGQGLRLIYYSQIVNDFQKGDIAEGYSVSREKKESFPLTVTSAQKNPTAFYLCASSRLVTSTDTQYFGPGTRLTVL.

The rearrangement joins TRBV28 to TRBJ1-2; D perhaps matches TRBD1 (5 bases). The V and J ends lost 6 bases and 5 bases respectively, with 16 bases between them. The V gene's germline CDR1 is MDHEN and CDR2 SYDVKM. The CDR3 contains 14 residues. For the CDR3, the DNA is TGTGCCAGCAGCCTCAGGGTTAAACTGTATGGCTACACCTTC. As protein: CASSLRVKLYGYTF.

The chain combines TRBV19 with TRBJ2-3, with 8 bases aligning to TRBD2. The J segment lost 2 bases and the V segment lost 7 bases, leaving 8 bases of the junction unmatched. The CDR3 has 15 residues. Germline CDR1 LNHDA, CDR2 SQIVND (reference sequence). In DNA form, the CDR3 reads TGTGCCAGTACCCTCCTAGCGGGCGACACAGATACGCAGTATTTT. Translation gives CASTLLAGDTDTQYF.

The chain couples TRBV7-2 to TRBJ1-6; D not certain. V lost 1 base and J lost 7, with 14 bases in between. Germline V lookup: CDR1 SGHTA, CDR2 FQGNSA. CDR3 length equals 16 residues. This chain's CDR3 is CASSLGGRGTNSPLHF. The CDR3, as DNA: TGTGCCAGCAGCTTAGGTGGCCGGGGTACGAATTCACCCCTCCACTTT. The complete variable domain, with remaining parts taken from reference TRBV7-2 and TRBJ1-6, reads GAGVSQSPSNKVTEKGKDVELRCDPISGHTALYWYRQSLGQGLEFLIYFQGNSAPDKSGLPSDRFSAERTGGSVSTLTIQRTQQEDSAVYLCASSLGGRGTNSPLHFGNGTRLTVT.

The chain combines TRBV7-3 with TRBJ2-2, with TRBD1 matching over 7 bases. The junction had 10 bases not matched to a gene; V was cut back by 8 bases and J by 4 bases. Germline loops: CDR1 SGHTA, CDR2 FQGTGA. The CDR3 loop spans 15 amino acids. CDR3 region: CASGSTSGGTGELFF. The DNA of the CDR3 is TGTGCCAGCGGCTCTACCTCAGGGGGCACCGGGGAGCTGTTTTTT. Combining the CDR3 with reference TRBV7-3 and TRBJ2-2 gives the whole variable domain GAGVSQTPSNKVTEKGKYVELRCDPISGHTALYWYRQSLGQGPEFLIYFQGTGAADDSGLPNDRFFAVRPEGSVSTLKIQRTERGDSAVYLCASGSTSGGTGELFFGEGSRLTVL.

This rearrangement joins TRBV7-3 to TRBJ2-1; D not resolved. Germline V gene lookup returns CDR1 SGHTA and CDR2 FQGTGA. V gave up 1 base and J gave up 10 bases, with 17 bases separating them. The CDR3 is 15 amino acids. The CDR3 loop reads CASSLSPGPLREQFF. CDR3 nucleotides: TGTGCCAGCAGCTTAAGCCCGGGTCCCTTGCGGGAGCAGTTCTTC.

V is TRBV7-2 and J is TRBJ1-2; TRBD1 agrees at 10 bases. The length of the CDR3 is 13 residues. The V gene's germline CDR1 is SGHTA and CDR2 FQGNSA. Unmatched junction bases numbered 7, after V lost 11 bases and J lost 4 bases. Here the CDR3 DNA reads TGTGCCGCGGTCAGGACAGGGGGCTATGGCTACACCTTC. It translates to CAAVRTGGYGYTF. The full variable domain, rest sourced from reference TRBV7-2 and TRBJ1-2, is GAGVSQSPSNKVTEKGKDVELRCDPISGHTALYWYRQSLGQGLEFLIYFQGNSAPDKSGLPSDRFSAERTGGSVSTLTIQRTQQEDSAVYLCAAVRTGGYGYTFGSGTRLTVV.

V and J are TRBV5-6 and TRBJ1-6, with 10 bases identical to TRBD1. The CDR3 extends over 14 amino acids. Trimming took 5 bases from V and 10 from J; bases not matched to a gene: 6. The germline CDR1 and CDR2 sequences are SGHDT and YYEEEE. CDR3 in DNA: TGTGCCAGCAGATGGGACAGGGGCTCATCACCCCTCCACTTT. This encodes CASRWDRGSSPLHF.

The chain links TRBV5-4 to TRBJ2-7; D perhaps matches TRBD2 (6 bases). The ends were cut back, 4 bases at V and 5 bases at J, with 19 bases in the middle. CDR1 is SGHNT and CDR2 is YYREEE in the germline V gene (reference sequence). This CDR3 spans 15 amino acids. The CDR3 region has the DNA TGTGCCAGCAGCCCCCCAACGGGGGAGAGACACGAGCAGTACTTC. It codes for CASSPPTGERHEQYF.

This clone appeared once. This CDR3 is CASSRQGSHQPQHF. The CDR3 bases are TGTGCCAGTAGTCGACAGGGGAGCCATCAGCCCCAGCATTTT. The V gene is TRBV19, the J gene TRBJ1-5; TRBD1 matches 8 bases. The CDR3 runs 14 residues. With 5 bases clipped from V and 5 bases from J, the junction kept 5 bases outside the gene matches. The germline V gene encodes CDR1 LNHDA and CDR2 SQIVND (reference sequence).

The chain joins TRBV4-2 to TRBJ2-3; 8 bases line up with TRBD1. The CDR3 has 15 residues. Per germline, CDR1 LGHNA and CDR2 YNFKEQ. The trim removed 6 bases at V and 2 bases at J, leaving 7 bases unmatched. In DNA, the CDR3 is TGTGCCAGCAGGCGGCAGGGGGCGGTCACAGATACGCAGTATTTT. This codes for CASRRQGAVTDTQYF.

This clone was picked up a small number of times. The V gene is TRBV18, the J gene TRBJ1-2, with TRBD1 matching over 9 bases. This CDR3 comprises 15 residues. The V gene's germline CDR1 is KGHSH and CDR2 LQKENI. Trimming took 3 bases from V and 7 from J; bases not matched to a gene: 9. CDR3 sequence reads: CASSPPGQGFFGYTF. The DNA of the CDR3 is TGTGCCAGCTCACCGCCGGGACAGGGTTTCTTTGGCTACACCTTC.